The following is a T cell receptor (beta chain) sequence with its context. This clone's antigen is unknown. Per-nucleotide qualities are absent, and no much larger clonotype sits a single base away. Sorted unstimulated T cells, along with proliferating T cells recovered from mixed lymphocyte reactions, underwent TCRbeta CDR3 sequencing. Fresh whole blood from some ten HLA-typed healthy donors was used as the source from which PBMCs were isolated. Unstimulated CD4+ non-regulatory T cells were FACS-sorted to map the origin of alloreactive clones. The library relied on the immunoSEQ multiplex PCR assay. Each sample had 85,000 to 100,000 TCR templates assayed by the deep sequencing platform. Genomic DNA extracted from sorted T cells was used for TCRbeta CDR3 sequencing. In the paper's pipeline: Clonal analysis of TCRbeta CDR3 data was done in the R programming language. Alloreactive CD4+ and CD8+ clones were identified by comparing unstimulated samples to CFSE-low samples taken after the reaction. By matching sequences to the repertoires of sorted unstimulated Treg and non-Treg cells, each alloreactive CD4+ clone was assigned a regulatory or non-regulatory origin. The table comes from immuneACCESS by way of TCRdb, which keeps in-frame sequences with V and J called. Part of the clones is missing from these tables; in studies checked, under half for an unresolved V gene and the rest for unknown reasons. V and J calls plus clone size are reproduced from that table; the DNA served to infer D and trimming. This sample comprises under 150,000 clones, about 95% of them detected only once. Roughly 1.5% of the sample is held by the ten biggest clonotypes.

The CDR3 goes from the cysteine to the phenylalanine over 17 residues. Only the CDR3 region is kept as DNA, spanning 51 bases read in frame from base 1. Here V drops 0 bases and J drops 0 bases, and the junction holds 4 bases not matched to any gene. CDR1 and CDR2 are read off the germline V gene as SGHVS and FQNEAQ. This specimen belongs to a study of siplizumab effects on memory and regulatory T cells (dated by TCRdb to about 2019). In terms of the full investigation: The study looked at the effect of siplizumab, an anti-CD2 antibody, on alloreactive T-cell subsets in allogeneic mixed lymphocyte reactions made from human PBMCs. Study-wide findings and limitations: No functional confirmation was obtained for the suppressive function of proliferating Tregs from siplizumab cultures. For roughly 75-97% of proliferating CD4+ or CD8+ clones, no naive or memory phenotype could be assigned. Unstimulated naive T cells appeared more diverse than memory T cells, and naive cells seemed to contribute substantially to the alloresponse. Sequences below about 10^-5 frequency were poorly captured, so only a minor fraction of alloreactive clones could be mapped to unstimulated subsets. The cumulative frequency of alloreactive sequences that could be traced back to unstimulated CD4+ memory T cells was significantly reduced by siplizumab. Among mappable alloreactive CD4+ clones, the Treg-derived fraction averaged around 70% with siplizumab versus 25% to 30% in control reactions.

Input material: non-Treg CD4+ T cells sorted from blood. Taken with the paper, the label for cell subset or site translates to: FACS-sorted unstimulated CD4+ non-regulatory T cells. This receptor was identified in a human donor in good health. This chain is built from TRBV7-8 and TRBJ2-7, with TRBD2 matching 11 junction bases. CDR3 reads: CASSLALLAGDSYEQYF. The DNA reads as follows: TGTGCCAGCAGCTTAGCCTTACTAGCGGGAGACTCCTACGAGCAGTACTTC.